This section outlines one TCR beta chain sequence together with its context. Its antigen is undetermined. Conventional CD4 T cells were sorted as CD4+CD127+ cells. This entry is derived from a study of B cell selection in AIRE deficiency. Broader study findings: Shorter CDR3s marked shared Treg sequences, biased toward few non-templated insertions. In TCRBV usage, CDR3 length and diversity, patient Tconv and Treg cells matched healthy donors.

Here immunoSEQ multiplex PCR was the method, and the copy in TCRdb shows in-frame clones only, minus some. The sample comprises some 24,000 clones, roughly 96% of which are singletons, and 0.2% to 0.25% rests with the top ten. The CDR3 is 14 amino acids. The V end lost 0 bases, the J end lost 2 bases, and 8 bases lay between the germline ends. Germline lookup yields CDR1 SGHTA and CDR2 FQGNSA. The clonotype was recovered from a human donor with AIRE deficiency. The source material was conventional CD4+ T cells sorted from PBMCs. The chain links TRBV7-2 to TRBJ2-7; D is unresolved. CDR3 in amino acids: CASSLARSAYEQYF. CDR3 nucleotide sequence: TGTGCCAGCAGCTTAGCGCGGTCGGCCTACGAGCAGTACTTC.